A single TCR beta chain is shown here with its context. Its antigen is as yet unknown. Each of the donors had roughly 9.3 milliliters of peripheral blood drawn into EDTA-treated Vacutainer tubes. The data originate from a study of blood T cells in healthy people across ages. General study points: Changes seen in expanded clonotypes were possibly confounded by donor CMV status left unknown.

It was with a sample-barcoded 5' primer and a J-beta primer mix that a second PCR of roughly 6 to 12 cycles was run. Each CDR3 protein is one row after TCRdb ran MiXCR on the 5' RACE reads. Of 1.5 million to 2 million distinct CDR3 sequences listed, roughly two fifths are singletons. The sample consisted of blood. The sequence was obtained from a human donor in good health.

In DNA form, the CDR3 reads TGTGCCAGCAGCTTGGGAGACAGGGGTAGTAGAAACATTCAGTACTTC. This encodes CASSLGDRGSRNIQYF. The chain has TRBV11-2 and TRBJ2-4; 8 bases are a match to TRBD1. This CDR3 comprises 16 residues. CDR1 is SGHAT and CDR2 is FQNNGV in the germline V gene. V dropped 3 bases and J dropped 6; count of bases not matched to a gene: 10.